The rows below give T cell receptor beta chains drawn from one sample of a study of identical twins. In TCRdb, the 5' RACE reads were re-called with MiXCR into one record per CDR3 protein. The sample lists a few hundred thousand distinct CDR3 sequences, 9.6% occurring once. These data are also associated with another study on yellow fever vaccine responses in identical twins.

What was sequenced was PBMCs. The receptors come from a woman aged 18-29 years in good health. Both conserved end residues are part of each CDR3. A D gene is named only where the DNA matches it firmly. Size tells how often a clone was seen (once, few, many) or the class of an expanded clone, and some rows leave it out.

size	length	J	V	D	DNA	CDR3
NA	20	TRBJ2-3	TRBV12-3/TRBV12-4	TRBD2	TGTGCCAGCAGGATCGAAGGACTAGCGGGGGGGCCTCGGCGCACAGATACGCAGTATTTT	CASRIEGLAGGPRRTDTQYF
NA	18	TRBJ2-5	TRBV28	TRBD2	TGTGCCAGCAGACTATCCGGACTAGCGGGGGGGCATGGAGAGACCCAGTACTTC	CASRLSGLAGGHGETQYF
many	15	TRBJ2-3	TRBV7-2	NA	TGTGCCAGCAGCCCACTAGTTGGGGGCACAGATACGCAGTATTTT	CASSPLVGGTDTQYF
NA	16	TRBJ2-3	TRBV12-3/TRBV12-4	NA	TGTGCCAGCAGTTATACATCCGGGGCTAGCACAGATACGCAGTATTTT	CASSYTSGASTDTQYF
few	15	TRBJ2-1	TRBV6-1	TRBD2	TGTGCCAGCAGTGTAGCCGGGACTAGCGACAATGAGCAGTTCTTC	CASSVAGTSDNEQFF
few	14	TRBJ1-1	TRBV6-5	TRBD1	TGTGCCAGCAGTTACGAGGGACAGTACACTGAAGCTTTCTTT	CASSYEGQYTEAFF
few	14	TRBJ2-5	TRBV21-1	NA	TGTGCCAGCAGCCAACTATCGCTGTTCGAGACCCAGTACTTC	CASSQLSLFETQYF
NA	19	TRBJ2-1	TRBV20-1	NA	TGCAGTGCTAGAAACCGGGACACACCACCGAAGAGCTCCTACAATGAGCAGTTCTTC	CSARNRDTPPKSSYNEQFF
many	15	TRBJ2-7	TRBV5-5	NA	TGTGCCAGCAGCAGAATGGACACCCCCTCCTACGAGCAGTACTTC	CASSRMDTPSYEQYF
many	13	TRBJ2-7	TRBV10-2	NA	TGCGCCAGCAGTGAGTTGGAAAAGGGCGAGCAGTACTTC	CASSELEKGEQYF
many	16	TRBJ2-1	TRBV28	NA	TGTGCCAGCAGGCAAAACACAGGGTCGTTCTACAATGAGCAGTTCTTC	CASRQNTGSFYNEQFF
NA	13	TRBJ2-7	TRBV27	NA	TGTGCCAGCAGCGAGAGGGGATCCTACGAGCAGTACTTC	CASSERGSYEQYF
many	15	TRBJ1-4	TRBV11-2	NA	TGTGCCAGCAGCCCGAATGGACAAGTTAATGAAAAACTGTTTTTT	CASSPNGQVNEKLFF
NA	16	TRBJ2-7	TRBV4-1	TRBD1	TGCGCCAGCAGCCAAGAGACAGGGGAGAGTAACTACGAGCAGTACTTC	CASSQETGESNYEQYF
many	15	TRBJ1-2	TRBV12-3/TRBV12-4	NA	TGTGCCAGCAGCCCCCCCTCAAGGGGGTACTATGGCTACACCTTC	CASSPPSRGYYGYTF
NA	14	TRBJ2-2	TRBV9	NA	TGTGCCAGCAGCGTAGTTTCTGGGTCCGGGGAGCTGTTTTTT	CASSVVSGSGELFF
few	12	TRBJ1-5	TRBV7-9	NA	TGTGCCAGCAGCGCTGGCGGGGAGCCCCAGCATTTT	CASSAGGEPQHF
few	16	TRBJ2-3	TRBV7-2	TRBD2	TGTGCCAGCAGCTCGGCTAGCGGGAGGGCCTACGATACGCAGTATTTT	CASSSASGRAYDTQYF
NA	15	TRBJ2-5	TRBV20-1	TRBD2	TGCAGTGCCCAGGCGGTAGCGGGAGAAGGAGAGACCCAGTACTTC	CSAQAVAGEGETQYF
NA	16	TRBJ2-2	TRBV28	TRBD2	TGTGCCAGCATCACCTGGGGAGGGCTGAACACCGGGGAGCTGTTTTTT	CASITWGGLNTGELFF
NA	14	TRBJ2-7	TRBV7-8	TRBD2	TGTGCCAGCAGCCCGATGGGGGGGGGCTACGAGCAGTACTTC	CASSPMGGGYEQYF
many	14	TRBJ2-2	TRBV11-2	NA	TGTGCCAGCAGCTTAGGGTTTGTGGCCGGGGAGCTGTTTTTT	CASSLGFVAGELFF
NA	14	TRBJ2-2	TRBV10-2	NA	TGCGCCAGCAGTGATCGCCACGGCACCGGGGAGCTGTTTTTT	CASSDRHGTGELFF
few	17	TRBJ2-5	TRBV20-1	TRBD2	TGCAGTGCTAAAGTGTCTAGCGGGGGGGCGGACCAAGAGACCCAGTACTTC	CSAKVSSGGADQETQYF
many	16	TRBJ2-7	TRBV4-2	NA	TGTGCCAGCAGCCAAGTCGGCGAAAGCGTCAGGGGTGAGCAGTACTTC	CASSQVGESVRGEQYF
NA	19	TRBJ2-1	TRBV7-3	NA	TGTGCCAGCAGCTTATTCGGCCCACTTCTAGCGACCGAAAGGAATGAGCAGTTCTTC	CASSLFGPLLATERNEQFF
many	16	TRBJ1-3	TRBV9	NA	TGTGCCAGCAGCGTACAGGCAGGTCACTCTGGAAACACCATATATTTT	CASSVQAGHSGNTIYF
NA	14	TRBJ2-7	TRBV13	NA	TGTGCCAGCGGAAATGGGGGTCCCGGGTACGAGCAGTACTTC	CASGNGGPGYEQYF
NA	14	TRBJ1-1	TRBV3-1	NA	TGTGCCAGCAGCCAAGAGGGATTGTGGACTGAAGCTTTCTTT	CASSQEGLWTEAFF
NA	11	TRBJ2-3	TRBV29-1	NA	TGCAGCGGGGGGGGGCCAGATACGCAGTATTTT	CSGGGPDTQYF
NA	18	TRBJ2-6	TRBV12-3/TRBV12-4	TRBD1	TGTACCTGCAGTCCCTACAGGGGGTCGGGCTCTGGGGCCAACGTCCTGACTTTC	CTCSPYRGSGSGANVLTF
NA	16	TRBJ2-3	TRBV10-2	NA	TGCGCCAGCGGGGCGGGGGCCAATACGAACACAGATACGCAGTATTTT	CASGAGANTNTDTQYF
few	19	TRBJ2-1	TRBV11-2	TRBD2	TGTGCCAGCAGCTTCACCCTCCTAGCGGGAGGGCCTGGTTATAATGAGCAGTTCTTC	CASSFTLLAGGPGYNEQFF
NA	13	TRBJ1-4	TRBV10-1	NA	TGCGCCAGCAACGAAGCAACTAATGAAAAACTGTTTTTT	CASNEATNEKLFF
few	12	TRBJ2-3	TRBV29-1	NA	TGCAGCGGGCGACGGGGAGCAGATACGCAGTATTTT	CSGRRGADTQYF
NA	17	TRBJ2-1	TRBV7-9	TRBD1	TGTGCCAGCAGCTTAGACGTGACAGGGGGCCTCTACAATGAGCAGTTCTTC	CASSLDVTGGLYNEQFF
many	15	TRBJ2-7	TRBV5-1	TRBD2	TGCGCCAGCAGGTTAACCGGGACTAGCTCCTACGAGCAGTACTTC	CASRLTGTSSYEQYF
NA	17	TRBJ2-5	TRBV24-1	NA	TGTGCCACCAGTGATCCTGAGGACAGGGAGGGGCGAGAGACCCAGTACTTC	CATSDPEDREGRETQYF
few	14	TRBJ2-7	TRBV6-1	TRBD1	TGTGCCAGCAGTGAAGCGGGACAGTCCTACGAGCAGTACTTC	CASSEAGQSYEQYF
NA	15	TRBJ2-5	TRBV6-1	TRBD2	TGTGCCAGCAGTGGAGCCAGCGGGGGGGCGGAGACCCAGTACTTC	CASSGASGGAETQYF
NA	16	TRBJ1-2	TRBV7-9	NA	TGTGCCAGCAGCCTACATGGGGGAGGGGTCGACTATGGCTACACCTTC	CASSLHGGGVDYGYTF
few	13	TRBJ1-5	TRBV20-1	NA	TGCAGTGCTAGGGAACAGGGCAATCAGCCCCAGCATTTT	CSAREQGNQPQHF
NA	17	TRBJ2-2	TRBV4-2	NA	TGTGCCAGCAGCTCCCCCCGCCAGCGACCCAACACCGGGGAGCTGTTTTTT	CASSSPRQRPNTGELFF